These 5 T cell receptor beta chains were sequenced from one sample in a study of blood T cell repertoires in COVID-19. Assay: immunoSEQ multiplex PCR; the TCRdb copy retains only in-frame clones and omits some. Of just over 80,000 clones listed, 81% are singletons. The sequenced sample consisted of peripheral blood. The receptors shown here come from a man aged 80 or over with acute or convalescent COVID-19.

This clone came up a few times. This rearrangement joins TRBV7-6 to TRBJ1-1; 7 nucleotides match TRBD1. This CDR3 contains 13 residues. CDR1 SGHVS and CDR2 FNYEAQ come from the germline V gene. After removal of 5 bases from V and 8 bases from J, the junction contained 8 bases not matched to a gene. CDR3: CASSLDRVGEAFF. CDR3 nucleotide sequence: TGTGCCAGCAGCCTTGACAGGGTTGGAGAAGCTTTCTTT.

The rearrangement joins TRBV2 to TRBJ2-7; 11 bases match TRBD2. Germline assignment: CDR1 SNHLY and CDR2 FYNNEI. V dropped 6 bases and J dropped 5; count of bases not matched to a gene: 12. CDR3 length: 16 amino acids. The CDR3 sequence is CASSTSTSGRGHEQYF. CDR3 DNA sequence: TGTGCCAGCAGCACCTCTACTAGCGGGAGAGGCCACGAGCAGTACTTC.

The V and J genes are TRBV15 and TRBJ2-2; maybe TRBD1 (5 bases). This CDR3 contains 14 residues. Trimming shortened V by 0 bases and J by 7 bases, and 9 bases separated the two germline ends. The germline V gene has CDR1 LNHNV and CDR2 YYDKDF (reference sequence). CDR3 in DNA: TGTGCCACCAGCAGAGACAGGGCCGACGGGGAGCTGTTTTTT. Translation gives CATSRDRADGELFF.

This clone was counted only a few times. The V and J genes are TRBV28 and TRBJ2-7; 8 bases match TRBD2. Trimming removed 6 bases from V and 0 bases from J; junction bases left unmatched: 4. CDR1 and CDR2 from the germline V gene are MDHEN and SYDVKM. CDR3 size: 14 residues. The CDR3 reads CASSPGLGSYEQYF. For the CDR3, the DNA is TGTGCCAGCAGCCCGGGACTAGGCTCCTACGAGCAGTACTTC.

The chain combines TRBV27 with TRBJ1-5; TRBD1 might be the D (6 bases). Trimming stripped 5 bases from V and 10 bases from J, with 18 bases between. CDR3 length: 14 amino acids. CDR1 and CDR2 from the germline V gene are MNHEY and SMNVEV (reference sequence). The CDR3 nucleotides are TGTGCCAGCAGTCCCATCGCGCCAGGGGAACCCCAGCATTTT. Its translation is CASSPIAPGEPQHF.